The clone carrying this T cell receptor (beta chain) came up a few times. One entry per CDR3 protein, called by TCRdb with MiXCR from the 5' RACE reads. Among 6,500 to 7,000 distinct CDR3 sequences, roughly half were seen once, and the ten largest hold about 3%. Germline CDR1 is SGHTA and CDR2 is FQGNSA. The length of the CDR3 is 16 residues. Unmatched junction bases numbered 7, after V lost 0 bases and J lost 3 bases. The genes are TRBV7-2 and TRBJ2-7, with 8 bases fitting TRBD2. Sequencing was performed on naive CD4+ T cells sorted from a lymph node. The sample's subset: naive CD4+ T cells, CD4+CD45RA+CD25-. This clonotype was obtained from a female donor with breast cancer. CDR3 amino acids: CASSLAISGGSYEQYF. CDR3 nucleotides: TGTGCCAGCAGCTTAGCGATCAGCGGGGGTAGCTACGAGCAGTACTTC.